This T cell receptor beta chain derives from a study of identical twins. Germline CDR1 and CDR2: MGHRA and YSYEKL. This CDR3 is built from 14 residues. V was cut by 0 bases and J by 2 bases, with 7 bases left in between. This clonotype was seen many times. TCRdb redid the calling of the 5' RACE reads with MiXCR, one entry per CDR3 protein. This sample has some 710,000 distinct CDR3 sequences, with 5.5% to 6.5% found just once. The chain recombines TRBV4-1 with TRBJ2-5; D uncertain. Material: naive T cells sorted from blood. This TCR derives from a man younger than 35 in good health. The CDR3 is CASSQEVVQETQYF. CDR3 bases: TGCGCCAGCAGCCAAGAAGTAGTACAAGAGACCCAGTACTTC.